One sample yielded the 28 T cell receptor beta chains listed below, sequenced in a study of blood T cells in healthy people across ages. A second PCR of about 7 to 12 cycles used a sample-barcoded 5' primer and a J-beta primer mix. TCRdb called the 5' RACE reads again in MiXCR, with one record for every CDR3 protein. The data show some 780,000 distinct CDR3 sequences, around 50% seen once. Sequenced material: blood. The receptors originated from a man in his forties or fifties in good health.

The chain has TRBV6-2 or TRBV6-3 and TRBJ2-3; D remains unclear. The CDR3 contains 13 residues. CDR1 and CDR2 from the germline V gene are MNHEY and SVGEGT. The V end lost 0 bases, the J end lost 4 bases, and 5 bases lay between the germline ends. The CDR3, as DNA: TGTGCCAGCAGTTACTCATCGGCAGATACGCAGTATTTT. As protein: CASSYSSADTQYF.

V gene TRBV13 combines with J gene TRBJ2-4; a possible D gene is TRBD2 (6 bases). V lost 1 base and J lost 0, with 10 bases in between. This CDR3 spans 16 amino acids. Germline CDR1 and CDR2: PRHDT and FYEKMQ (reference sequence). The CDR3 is CASSLAGELAKNIQYF. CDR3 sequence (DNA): TGTGCCAGCAGCTTAGCGGGGGAACTAGCCAAAAACATTCAGTACTTC.

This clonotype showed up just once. CDR3 DNA: TGCAGTGCTAGAGCCGGGACAGGGGCAGAGACCCAGTACTTC. It specifies CSARAGTGAETQYF. This chain joins TRBV20-1 and TRBJ2-5, with TRBD1 matching 10 bases. V lost 1 base and J lost 4; bases outside the gene matches: 3. Germline CDR1 is DFQATT and CDR2 is SNEGSKA (reference sequence). This CDR3 is 14 amino acids long.

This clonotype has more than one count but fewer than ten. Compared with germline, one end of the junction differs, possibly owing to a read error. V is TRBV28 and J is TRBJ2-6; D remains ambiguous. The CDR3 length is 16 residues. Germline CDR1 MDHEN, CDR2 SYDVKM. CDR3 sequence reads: CASSLSVPSGANVLTF. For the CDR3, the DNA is TGTGCCAGCAGCTTATCAGTTCCCTCTGGGGCCAACGTCCTGACTTTC.

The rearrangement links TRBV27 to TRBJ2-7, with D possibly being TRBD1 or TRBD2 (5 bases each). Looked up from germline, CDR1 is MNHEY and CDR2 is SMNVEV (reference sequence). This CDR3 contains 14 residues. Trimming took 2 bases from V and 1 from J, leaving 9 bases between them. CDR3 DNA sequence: TGTGCCAGCAGTTTAGGGGACGGTTCCTACGAGCAGTACTTC. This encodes CASSLGDGSYEQYF.

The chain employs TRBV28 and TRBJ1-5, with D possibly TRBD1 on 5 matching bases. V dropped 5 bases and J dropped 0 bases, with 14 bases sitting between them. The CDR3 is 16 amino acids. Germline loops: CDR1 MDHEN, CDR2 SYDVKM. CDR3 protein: CASSPGGLDSNQPQHF. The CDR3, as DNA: TGTGCCAGCAGTCCTGGGGGACTCGATAGCAATCAGCCCCAGCATTTT.

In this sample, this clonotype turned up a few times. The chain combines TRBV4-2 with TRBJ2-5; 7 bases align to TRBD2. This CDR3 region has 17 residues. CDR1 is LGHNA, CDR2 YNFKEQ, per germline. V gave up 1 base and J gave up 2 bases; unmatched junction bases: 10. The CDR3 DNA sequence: TGTGCCAGCAGCCAAGGTGGAAGCGGGGATCAACAAGAGACCCAGTACTTC. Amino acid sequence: CASSQGGSGDQQETQYF.

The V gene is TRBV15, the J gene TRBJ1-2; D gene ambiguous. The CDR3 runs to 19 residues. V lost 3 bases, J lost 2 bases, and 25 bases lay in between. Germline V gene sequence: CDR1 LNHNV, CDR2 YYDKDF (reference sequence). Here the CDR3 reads CATSSPTDEAVTSNYGYTF. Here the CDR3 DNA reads TGTGCCACCAGCAGCCCAACCGACGAGGCAGTTACCAGCAACTATGGCTACACCTTC.

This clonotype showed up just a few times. CDR3 coding DNA: TGTGCCAGCAGCTCCCTAGTCGGTAGCGGGAGCCTATGCGACGAGCAGTACTTC. This gives the protein CASSSLVGSGSLCDEQYF. J is TRBJ2-4 and V is TRBV7-4, with 9 positions matching TRBD2. The J call is uncertain, as TRBJ2-7 better fits the DNA end. Germline CDR1 SGHVT, CDR2 SQSDAQ. The CDR3 loop spans 18 amino acids.

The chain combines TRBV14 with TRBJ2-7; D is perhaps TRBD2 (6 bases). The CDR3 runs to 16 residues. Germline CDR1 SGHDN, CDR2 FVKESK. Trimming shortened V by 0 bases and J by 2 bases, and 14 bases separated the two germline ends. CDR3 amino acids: CASSQDWAGLTYEQYF. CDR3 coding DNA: TGTGCCAGCAGCCAAGATTGGGCGGGACTGACCTACGAGCAGTACTTC.

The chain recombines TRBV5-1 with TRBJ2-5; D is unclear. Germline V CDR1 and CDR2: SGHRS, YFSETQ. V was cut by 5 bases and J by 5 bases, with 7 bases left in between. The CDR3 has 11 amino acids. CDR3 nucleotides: TGCGCCAGCAGAATCGCCGAGACCCAGTACTTC. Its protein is CASRIAETQYF.

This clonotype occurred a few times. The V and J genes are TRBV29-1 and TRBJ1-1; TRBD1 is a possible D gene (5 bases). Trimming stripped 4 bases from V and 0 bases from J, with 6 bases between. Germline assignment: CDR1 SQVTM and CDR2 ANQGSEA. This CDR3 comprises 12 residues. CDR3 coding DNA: TGCAGCGTTGGGGGACTGAACACTGAAGCTTTCTTT. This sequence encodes CSVGGLNTEAFF.

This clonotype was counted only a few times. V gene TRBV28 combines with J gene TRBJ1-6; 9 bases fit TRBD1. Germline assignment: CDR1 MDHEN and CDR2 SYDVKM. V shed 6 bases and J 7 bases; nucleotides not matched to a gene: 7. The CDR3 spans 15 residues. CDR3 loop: CASRPDRGINSPLHF. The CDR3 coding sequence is TGTGCCAGCAGGCCCGACAGGGGGATAAATTCACCCCTCCACTTT.

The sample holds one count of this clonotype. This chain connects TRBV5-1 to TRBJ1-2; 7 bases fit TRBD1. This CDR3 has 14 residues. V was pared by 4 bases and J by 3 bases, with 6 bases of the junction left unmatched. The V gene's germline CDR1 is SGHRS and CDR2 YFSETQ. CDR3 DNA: TGCGCCAGCAGCCAGGGACAGATCTACTATGGCTACACCTTC. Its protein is CASSQGQIYYGYTF.

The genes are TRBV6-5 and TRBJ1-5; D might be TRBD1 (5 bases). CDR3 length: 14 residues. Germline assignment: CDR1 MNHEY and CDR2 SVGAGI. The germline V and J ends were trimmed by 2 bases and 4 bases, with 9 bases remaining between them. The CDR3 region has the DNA TGTGCCAGCAGTTACCAGGCAGGGAATCAGCCCCAGCATTTT. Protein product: CASSYQAGNQPQHF.

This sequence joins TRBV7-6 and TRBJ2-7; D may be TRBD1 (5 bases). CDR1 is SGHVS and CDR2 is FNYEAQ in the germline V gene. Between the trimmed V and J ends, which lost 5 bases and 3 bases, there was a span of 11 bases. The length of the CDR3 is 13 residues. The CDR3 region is CASSRTDNYEQYF. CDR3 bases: TGTGCCAGCAGCCGAACGGACAACTACGAGCAGTACTTC.

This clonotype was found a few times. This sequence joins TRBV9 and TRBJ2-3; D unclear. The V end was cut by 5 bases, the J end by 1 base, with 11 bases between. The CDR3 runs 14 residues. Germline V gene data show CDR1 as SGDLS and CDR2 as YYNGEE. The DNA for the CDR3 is TGTGCCAGCAGTGACCCCGGAGGCACAGATACGCAGTATTTT. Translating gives CASSDPGGTDTQYF. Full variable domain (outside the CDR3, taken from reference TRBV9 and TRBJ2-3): DSGVTQTPKHLITATGQRVTLRCSPRSGDLSVYWYQQSLDQGLQFLIQYYNGEERAKGNILERFSAQQFPDLHSELNLSSLELGDSALYFCASSDPGGTDTQYFGPGTRLTVL.

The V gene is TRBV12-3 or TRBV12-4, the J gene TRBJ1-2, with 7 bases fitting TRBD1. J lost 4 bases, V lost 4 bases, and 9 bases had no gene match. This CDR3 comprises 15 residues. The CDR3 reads CASSSQGGGAYGYTF. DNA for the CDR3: TGTGCCAGCAGTTCTCAAGGGGGCGGCGCCTATGGCTACACCTTC.

CDR3 DNA sequence: TGTGCCAGCAGGCGGGGGTCGGGGGACGTGGGGTCCTACGAGCAGTACTTC. It encodes CASRRGSGDVGSYEQYF. The J gene is TRBJ2-7, the V gene TRBV27, with 7 positions matching TRBD2. Germline-derived CDR1 and CDR2 are MNHEY and SMNVEV (reference sequence). The CDR3 covers 17 residues. With V trimmed by 6 bases and J by 1 base, 15 bases remained unmatched.

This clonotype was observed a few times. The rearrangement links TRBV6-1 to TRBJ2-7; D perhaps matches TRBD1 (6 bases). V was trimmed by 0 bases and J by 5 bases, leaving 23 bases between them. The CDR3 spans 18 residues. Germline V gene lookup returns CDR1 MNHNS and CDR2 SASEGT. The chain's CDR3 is CASSEANRVSPYSNEQYF. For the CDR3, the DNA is TGTGCCAGCAGTGAAGCCAACAGGGTCTCCCCCTATTCTAACGAGCAGTACTTC.

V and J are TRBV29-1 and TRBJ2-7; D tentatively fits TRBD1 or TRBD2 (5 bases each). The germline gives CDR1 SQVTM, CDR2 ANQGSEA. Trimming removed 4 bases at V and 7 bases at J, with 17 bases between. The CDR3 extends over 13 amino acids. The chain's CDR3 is CSVARDATGEQYF. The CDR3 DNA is TGCAGCGTTGCCCGGGACGCCACGGGGGAGCAGTACTTC.

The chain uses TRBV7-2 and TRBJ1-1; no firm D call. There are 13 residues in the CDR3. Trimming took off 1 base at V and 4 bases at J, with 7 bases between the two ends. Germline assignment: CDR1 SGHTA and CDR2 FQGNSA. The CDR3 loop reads CASSLEMGTEAFF. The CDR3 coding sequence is TGTGCCAGCAGCTTAGAAATGGGCACTGAAGCTTTCTTT.

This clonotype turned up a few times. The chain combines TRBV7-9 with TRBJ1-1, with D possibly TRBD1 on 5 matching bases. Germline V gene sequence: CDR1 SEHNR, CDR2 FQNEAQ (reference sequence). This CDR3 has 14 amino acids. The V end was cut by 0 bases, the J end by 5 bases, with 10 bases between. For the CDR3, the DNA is TGTGCCAGCAGCTTAGCGGCAGGGCGGACTGAAGCTTTCTTT. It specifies CASSLAAGRTEAFF.

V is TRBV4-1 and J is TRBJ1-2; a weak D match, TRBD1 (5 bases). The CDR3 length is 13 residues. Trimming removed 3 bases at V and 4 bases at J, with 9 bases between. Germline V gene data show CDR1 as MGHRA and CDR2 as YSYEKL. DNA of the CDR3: TGCGCCAGCAGCCACCCGGGACTCTATGGCTACACCTTC. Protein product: CASSHPGLYGYTF.

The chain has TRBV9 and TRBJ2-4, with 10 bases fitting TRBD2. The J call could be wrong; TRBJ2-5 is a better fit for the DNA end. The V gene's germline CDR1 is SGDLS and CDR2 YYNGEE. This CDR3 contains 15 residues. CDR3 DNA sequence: TGTGCCAGCAGCGGTAGCGGGGGGAACCAAGAGACCCAGTACTTC. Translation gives CASSGSGGNQETQYF.

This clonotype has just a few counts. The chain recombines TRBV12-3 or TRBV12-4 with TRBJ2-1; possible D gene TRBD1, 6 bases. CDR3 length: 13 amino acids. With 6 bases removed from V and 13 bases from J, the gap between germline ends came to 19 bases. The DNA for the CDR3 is TGTGCCAGCAGGTACACAGGGCCCTCAGACCAGTTCTTC. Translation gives CASRYTGPSDQFF.

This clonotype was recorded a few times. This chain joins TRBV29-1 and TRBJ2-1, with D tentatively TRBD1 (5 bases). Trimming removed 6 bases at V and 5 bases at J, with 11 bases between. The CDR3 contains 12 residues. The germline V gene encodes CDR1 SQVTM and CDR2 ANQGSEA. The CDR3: CSVVQADNEQFF. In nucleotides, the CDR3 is TGCAGCGTAGTACAGGCAGACAATGAGCAGTTCTTC.

CDR3 nucleotide sequence: TGCGCCAGCAGCCAAAGTACCGGGACAGGGTATTCTGGGGCCAACGTCCTGACTTTC. This codes for CASSQSTGTGYSGANVLTF. V and J are TRBV4-3 and TRBJ2-6; TRBD1 aligns across 9 bases. CDR1 and CDR2 (germline): LGHNA, YSLEER. V shed 2 bases and J 1 base; nucleotides not matched to a gene: 9. The length of the CDR3 is 19 residues.